A single sample gave rise to the 31 T cell receptor beta chains below, sequenced in a study of blood T cell repertoires in COVID-19. TCRdb keeps only in-frame clones here, not all; method: immunoSEQ multiplex PCR. Counted here are tens of thousands of clones, 91% occurring once; the ten biggest clones make up around 9.4%. The material sequenced was peripheral blood. The receptors were gathered from a human donor in a cohort sampled during active COVID-19.

V and J are TRBV5-1 and TRBJ1-2; 7 bases map to TRBD1. This CDR3 is 13 amino acids long. Looked up from germline, CDR1 is SGHRS and CDR2 is YFSETQ. Trimming removed 1 base from V and 7 bases from J; junction bases left unmatched: 4. Written as DNA, the CDR3 is TGCGCCAGCAGCTTGACAGGGGAGGTTGGCTACACCTTC. The encoded protein is CASSLTGEVGYTF.

This clone has only a few counts. This chain joins TRBV19 and TRBJ1-5; 8 bases are a match to TRBD1. The CDR3 is 16 amino acids. The germline gives CDR1 LNHDA, CDR2 SQIVND (reference sequence). The junction had 4 bases not matched to a gene; V was cut back by 1 base and J by 2 bases. CDR3 residues: CASSIVPGGGNQPQHF. DNA for the CDR3: TGTGCCAGTAGTATAGTCCCAGGGGGCGGCAATCAGCCCCAGCATTTT.

CDR3 in amino acids: CASSWTANQPQHF. CDR3 coding DNA: TGCGCCAGCAGCTGGACAGCTAATCAGCCCCAGCATTTT. The chain recombines TRBV5-1 with TRBJ1-5; D is possibly TRBD1 (6 bases). Trimming stripped 3 bases from V and 4 bases from J, with 8 bases between. Germline V gene data show CDR1 as SGHRS and CDR2 as YFSETQ. CDR3 length: 13 residues.

V usage is TRBV2 and J usage is TRBJ2-7; 7 bases agree with TRBD1. Germline-derived CDR1 and CDR2 are SNHLY and FYNNEI. The V and J ends lost 10 bases and 1 base, in that order; junction bases with no gene match: 4. This CDR3 comprises 12 residues. The CDR3 loop reads CANSQGSYEQYF. CDR3 DNA: TGTGCCAACTCACAGGGGTCCTACGAGCAGTACTTC.

The rearrangement uses TRBV7-9 and TRBJ2-3, with 10 nucleotides matching TRBD2. The CDR3 is made up of 16 amino acids. The J segment lost 2 bases and the V segment lost 6 bases, leaving 8 bases of the junction unmatched. Germline V gene sequence: CDR1 SEHNR, CDR2 FQNEAQ (reference sequence). CDR3: CASRLAGARNTDTQYF. Here the CDR3 DNA reads TGTGCCAGCAGGCTAGCGGGGGCCCGGAACACAGATACGCAGTATTTT.

This clone was observed a handful of times. The V and J genes are TRBV7-3 and TRBJ2-1; 11 bases fit TRBD2. Germline values: CDR1 SGHTA, CDR2 FQGTGA. The CDR3 contains 15 residues. V shed 4 bases and J 4 bases; nucleotides not matched to a gene: 3. This chain's CDR3 is CASSSRLAGYNEQFF. CDR3 DNA: TGTGCCAGCAGCTCGCGACTAGCGGGATACAATGAGCAGTTCTTC.

The chain carries TRBV5-5 and TRBJ1-5; the D is unclear. The CDR3 covers 15 residues. V was clipped by 2 bases and J by 3 bases, with 12 bases between them. Looked up from germline, CDR1 is SGHKS and CDR2 is YYEKEE (reference sequence). The CDR3 loop is CASSFFGQPNQPQHF. The CDR3 DNA follows: TGTGCCAGCAGCTTCTTTGGGCAACCCAATCAGCCCCAGCATTTT.

This clone was detected only once. The chain uses TRBV4-3 and TRBJ1-5; a possible D gene is TRBD1 (5 bases). Germline V lookup: CDR1 LGHNA, CDR2 YSLEER. The CDR3 is made up of 14 amino acids. Trimming left V 4 bases short and J 4 bases short, with 11 bases between. The CDR3 is CASSPQYRNQPQHF. CDR3 nucleotides: TGCGCCAGCAGCCCTCAATACAGGAATCAGCCCCAGCATTTT.

The chain carries TRBV28 and TRBJ2-7, with 8 bases matching TRBD2. Per the germline V gene, CDR1 is MDHEN and CDR2 is SYDVKM. This CDR3 region has 11 residues. Trimming removed 4 bases from V and 7 bases from J; junction bases left unmatched: 0. CDR3 sequence: CASSSGGEQYF. CDR3 DNA sequence: TGTGCCAGCAGTTCGGGGGGGGAGCAGTACTTC.

The chain uses TRBV19 and TRBJ1-4, with TRBD1 as a possible D gene (5 bases). The CDR3 has 16 amino acids. V was cut by 2 bases and J by 5 bases, with 15 bases left in between. From germline, CDR1 is LNHDA and CDR2 SQIVND (reference sequence). The CDR3 nucleotides are TGTGCCAGTAGTATAAGGCAGGGCTCGGCGAATGAAAAACTGTTTTTT. This translates into CASSIRQGSANEKLFF.

V usage is TRBV2 and J usage is TRBJ2-1; 16 bases are shared with TRBD2. The V and J ends lost 6 bases and 1 base, in that order; junction bases with no gene match: 9. Germline values: CDR1 SNHLY, CDR2 FYNNEI. The CDR3 has 19 amino acids. CDR3 amino acids: CASRDSPGLAGGSYNEQFF. CDR3 nucleotide sequence: TGTGCCAGCAGGGATTCTCCGGGACTAGCGGGAGGGTCCTACAATGAGCAGTTCTTC.

A note on this clone: Given a much more abundant clone one base away, this may be a read error. This chain links TRBV6-6 with TRBJ1-1; 7 bases match TRBD1. J lost 4 bases, V lost 6 bases, and 2 bases had no gene match. CDR1 and CDR2 (germline): MNHNY, SVGAGI (reference sequence). This CDR3 has 12 residues. Here the CDR3 reads CASSTGVTEAFF. CDR3 DNA sequence: TGTGCCAGCAGCACAGGGGTCACTGAAGCTTTCTTT.

The V and J genes are TRBV5-1 and TRBJ2-3, with D tentatively TRBD1 (5 bases). This CDR3 has 14 residues. V lost 4 bases and J lost 3, with 12 bases in between. The germline gives CDR1 SGHRS, CDR2 YFSETQ. CDR3 loop: CASSDRQGTDTQYF. The CDR3 nucleotides read TGCGCCAGCAGCGATCGGCAGGGAACAGATACGCAGTATTTT.

J is TRBJ2-7 and V is TRBV21-1; the listed D gene, TRBD1, was not tested against the DNA. TRBV21-1 is a recognized pseudogene. This CDR3 contains 15 residues. CDR3 DNA sequence: TGTGCCAGCAGCAAAGATGACAGGCCTACGATCAAACAGTACTTC. It is translated as CASSKDDRPTIKQYF.

The chain joins TRBV4-1 to TRBJ2-1; 8 bases line up with TRBD1. V dropped 0 bases and J dropped 9; count of bases not matched to a gene: 4. There are 14 residues in the CDR3. Germline values: CDR1 MGHRA, CDR2 YSYEKL. The CDR3: CASSQEPGGLEQFF. The CDR3 DNA is TGCGCCAGCAGCCAAGAACCAGGGGGCCTTGAGCAGTTCTTC.

V usage is TRBV19 and J usage is TRBJ2-1, with 10 bases identical to TRBD1. The CDR3 has 14 residues. CDR1 is LNHDA and CDR2 is SQIVND in the germline V gene (reference sequence). The J segment lost 10 bases and the V segment lost 7 bases, leaving 10 bases of the junction unmatched. CDR3 bases: TGTGCCAGTAATCCGGGACAGGGGCCAATGGAGCAGTTCTTC. Translation: CASNPGQGPMEQFF.

As regards this clone: A junction boundary mismatches the germline segment, possibly from a read error. The chain couples TRBV7-8 to TRBJ2-5, with D possibly being TRBD2 (6 bases). This CDR3 is 12 amino acids long. Germline CDR1 SGHVS, CDR2 FQNEAQ. The CDR3 DNA is TGTGCCAGCAGGGGGAGGAAACGGCGTTGGCACTTC. Encoded protein: CASRGRKRRWHF.

CDR3 sequence (DNA): TGTGCCAGCAGTCAAGGACAAGGCTTCGATACGCAGTATTTT. It is translated as CASSQGQGFDTQYF. V gene TRBV27 combines with J gene TRBJ2-3; tentative D call: TRBD1 (5 bases). This CDR3 has 14 residues. Per the germline V gene, CDR1 is MNHEY and CDR2 is SMNVEV (reference sequence). The V and J ends lost 5 bases and 6 bases respectively, with 15 bases between them.

The V call is TRBV10-2, the J call TRBJ1-1; maybe TRBD1 (6 bases). This CDR3 region has 14 residues. V lost 3 bases, J lost 6 bases, and 14 bases lay in between. Looked up from germline, CDR1 is WSHSY and CDR2 is SAAADI. The CDR3 sequence: CASSERQVGPEAFF. The CDR3 DNA reads as TGCGCCAGCAGTGAACGACAGGTGGGACCTGAAGCTTTCTTT.

The gene calls are TRBV7-9 and TRBJ2-2; 8 bases map to TRBD2. The CDR3 length is 16 residues. Germline CDR1 is SEHNR and CDR2 is FQNEAQ (reference sequence). J gave up 5 bases and V 5 bases, and 10 bases lay outside the gene matches. Here the CDR3 reads CASSKGLAENTGELFF. Written as DNA, the CDR3 is TGTGCCAGCAGCAAAGGACTAGCTGAGAATACCGGGGAGCTGTTTTTT. Combining the CDR3 with reference TRBV7-9 and TRBJ2-2 gives the whole variable domain DTGVSQNPRHKITKRGQNVTFRCDPISEHNRLYWYRQTLGQGPEFLTYFQNEAQLEKSRLLSDRFSAERPKGSFSTLEIQRTEQGDSAMYLCASSKGLAENTGELFFGEGSRLTVL.

The chain joins TRBV18 to TRBJ1-3; 8 bases map to TRBD1. The trim removed 2 bases at V and 0 bases at J, leaving 6 bases unmatched. The CDR3 is made up of 17 amino acids. Germline assignment: CDR1 KGHSH and CDR2 LQKENI. The CDR3 spells CASSPTGTGDSGNTIYF. The DNA for the CDR3 is TGTGCCAGCTCACCAACCGGGACAGGAGACTCTGGAAACACCATATATTTT.

The V call is TRBV10-2, the J call TRBJ2-5, with TRBD1 as a possible D gene (5 bases). Germline V gene data show CDR1 as WSHSY and CDR2 as SAAADI. This CDR3 comprises 13 residues. V lost 8 bases and J 3 bases, leaving 13 bases between the germline ends. CDR3 sequence (DNA): TGCGCCAGCGGCCAGACAGAAAAAGAGACCCAGTACTTC. Protein: CASGQTEKETQYF.

The chain uses TRBV27 and TRBJ2-7, with D perhaps TRBD2 (6 bases). CDR1 is MNHEY and CDR2 is SMNVEV in the germline V gene (reference sequence). Trimming took off 1 base at V and 0 bases at J, with 13 bases between the two ends. The CDR3 is made up of 16 amino acids. The CDR3: CASSLLYGGSSYEQYF. The CDR3 region has the DNA TGTGCCAGCAGTTTATTGTACGGGGGAAGCTCCTACGAGCAGTACTTC.

The J gene is TRBJ2-3, the V gene TRBV7-3; D may be TRBD1 (5 bases). CDR1 is SGHTA and CDR2 is FQGTGA in the germline V gene. Trimming shortened V by 3 bases and J by 2 bases, and 12 bases separated the two germline ends. The CDR3 covers 15 residues. In DNA form, the CDR3 reads TGTGCCAGCAGCTTGTCGGACATCTTCACAGATACGCAGTATTTT. Amino acid sequence: CASSLSDIFTDTQYF.

This sequence joins TRBV9 and TRBJ2-3; TRBD2 agrees at 7 bases. From germline, CDR1 is SGDLS and CDR2 YYNGEE. The CDR3 loop spans 16 amino acids. With V trimmed by 0 bases and J by 2 bases, 6 bases remained unmatched. In DNA form, the CDR3 reads TGTGCCAGCAGCGTAGGGGCGGGAGTTTCCACAGATACGCAGTATTTT. Translated: CASSVGAGVSTDTQYF.

The V and J genes are TRBV9 and TRBJ2-7, with no clear D. The CDR3 consists of 14 residues. Per the germline V gene, CDR1 is SGDLS and CDR2 is YYNGEE. V shed 0 bases and J shed 1 base, with 8 bases lying between them. CDR3 region: CASSVVVNSYEQYF. Written as DNA, the CDR3 is TGTGCCAGCAGCGTAGTTGTCAATTCCTACGAGCAGTACTTC.

V and J are TRBV28 and TRBJ2-1, with D possibly TRBD2 on 5 matching bases. This CDR3 is built from 13 residues. V was clipped by 6 bases and J by 5 bases, with 11 bases between them. The germline CDR1 and CDR2 sequences are MDHEN and SYDVKM. The CDR3 loop is CASSRTPHNEQFF. In DNA form, the CDR3 reads TGTGCCAGCAGCCGGACTCCCCACAATGAGCAGTTCTTC. Based on the CDR3 plus reference TRBV28 and TRBJ2-1, the full variable domain is DVKVTQSSRYLVKRTGEKVFLECVQDMDHENMFWYRQDPGLGLRLIYFSYDVKMKEKGDIPEGYSVSREKKERFSLILESASTNQTSMYLCASSRTPHNEQFFGPGTRLTVL.

The chain is built from TRBV14 and TRBJ1-1, with TRBD1 as a possible D gene (5 bases). This CDR3 region has 14 residues. V was trimmed by 1 base and J by 3 bases, leaving 9 bases between them. Germline CDR1 is SGHDN and CDR2 is FVKESK. CDR3 sequence (DNA): TGTGCCAGCAGCCAAGGGGGCCGGTACACTGAAGCTTTCTTT. Amino acid sequence: CASSQGGRYTEAFF.

This chain links TRBV6-4 with TRBJ2-2, with TRBD1 matching 8 bases. V shed 3 bases, J shed 6 bases, and the junction held 3 bases outside the gene matches. The CDR3 has 14 residues. Germline-derived CDR1 and CDR2 are MRHNA and SNTAGT. The CDR3 protein is CASSEGQGPGELFF. Here the CDR3 DNA reads TGTGCCAGCAGTGAAGGACAGGGTCCCGGGGAGCTGTTTTTT.

The chain couples TRBV3-1 (or the pseudogene TRBV3-2) to TRBJ2-1; 8 bases map to TRBD2. V shed 2 bases, J shed 0 bases, and the junction held 3 bases outside the gene matches. Germline CDR1 and CDR2: LGHDT and YNNKEL (reference sequence). The length of the CDR3 is 16 residues. The CDR3 sequence is CASSQTGTSSYNEQFF. The CDR3 bases are TGTGCCAGCAGCCAAACCGGGACTAGCTCCTACAATGAGCAGTTCTTC.

This clone appeared a single time. This CDR3 reads CASSLLGPTEAFF. CDR3 nucleotide sequence: TGTGCCAGCAGTTTATTGGGGCCCACTGAAGCTTTCTTT. The chain is built from TRBV12-3 or TRBV12-4 and TRBJ1-1; maybe TRBD1 (5 bases). The V gene lost 2 bases and the J gene lost 4 bases, with 8 bases spanning the gap. This CDR3 comprises 13 residues.